Listed below are T cell receptor beta chains from one sample, sequenced in a study of shared clonotypes between healthy human individuals. Repertoires were generated with immunoSEQ multiplex PCR, while TCRdb's copy carries only in-frame clones and drops some. The sample includes just over 2,000,000 clones, less than 95% of them seen just once. Sample: naive CD8+ T cells sorted from blood. These receptors were collected from a man aged 18 to 30 in good health. CDR3s include the opening cysteine and the closing phenylalanine or tryptophan. D genes are given only for firm matches. Size tells how often a clone was seen (once, few, many) or the class of an expanded clone, and some rows leave it out.

TRBV7-8	NA	NA	TRBJ1-4	CASSLGIEHEKLFF	TGTGCCAGCAGCTTAGGCATCGAACATGAAAAACTGTTTTTT
TRBV18	NA	NA	TRBJ1-3	CASSPSGPAADTIYF	TGTGCCAGCTCACCTTCGGGACCCGCAGCGGACACCATATATTTT
TRBV11-2	NA	NA	TRBJ2-5	CASSTGDQETQYF	TGTGCCAGCAGTACGGGGGACCAAGAGACCCAGTACTTC
TRBV28	few	NA	TRBJ1-1	CASSLWNTEAFF	TGTGCCAGCAGTTTATGGAACACTGAAGCTTTCTTT
TRBV2	NA	NA	TRBJ2-3	CASSDLRGRRASTDTQYF	TGTGCCAGCAGTGATTTGCGGGGCCGGAGGGCTAGCACAGATACGCAGTATTTT
TRBV4-1	NA	NA	TRBJ2-3	CASSQDPGTSTDTQYF	TGCGCCAGCAGCCAAGACCCCGGAACTAGCACAGATACGCAGTATTTT
TRBV10-1	once	NA	TRBJ2-7	CASSEGHLYEQYF	TGCGCCAGCAGTGAAGGGCACCTCTACGAGCAGTACTTC
TRBV11-2	NA	NA	TRBJ2-7	CASSLEPGTYEQYF	TGTGCCAGCAGCTTAGAACCAGGAACCTACGAGCAGTACTTC
TRBV27	NA	NA	TRBJ2-1	CASSFLGSSYNEQFF	TGTGCCAGCAGTTTCTTGGGGAGCTCCTACAATGAGCAGTTCTTC
TRBV14	NA	NA	TRBJ2-7	CASSQDGKYEQYF	TGTGCCAGCAGCCAAGATGGGAAATACGAGCAGTACTTC
TRBV2	NA	TRBD2	TRBJ2-3	CASSPGVAGKSGDTQYF	TGTGCCAGCAGCCCCGGGGTAGCGGGGAAGAGCGGCGATACGCAGTATTTT
TRBV29-1	NA	NA	TRBJ1-2	CSVEPAQEGELTF	TGCAGCGTTGAACCAGCGCAGGAGGGTGAACTCACCTTC
TRBV5-4	NA	NA	TRBJ2-7	CASSPQGNTYEQYF	TGTGCCAGCAGCCCTCAGGGGAATACCTACGAGCAGTACTTC
TRBV27	NA	NA	TRBJ2-7	CASSPSRSGHEQYF	TGTGCCAGCAGCCCCTCCCGATCAGGTCACGAGCAGTACTTC
TRBV27	once	TRBD2	TRBJ2-7	CASSLTVAGARDEQYF	TGTGCCAGCAGTTTGACGGTAGCGGGAGCCAGGGACGAGCAGTACTTC
TRBV7-9	NA	NA	TRBJ2-3	CASSLGVTGLADTQYF	TGTGCCAGCAGCTTAGGGGTCACAGGGTTGGCAGATACGCAGTATTTT
TRBV27	NA	NA	TRBJ2-3	CASSLRWRDTQYF	TGTGCCAGCAGTTTACGGTGGAGAGATACGCAGTATTTT
TRBV5-1	NA	NA	TRBJ1-2	CASSLVGAGRSYGYTF	TGCGCCAGCAGCTTGGTAGGGGCAGGGCGAAGCTATGGCTACACCTTC
TRBV2	NA	TRBD1	TRBJ2-5	CASSRGQGQETQYF	TGTGCCAGCAGCCGGGGACAGGGCCAAGAGACCCAGTACTTC
TRBV2	NA	NA	TRBJ1-4	CASSGQQNEKLFF	TGTGCCAGCTCTGGACAGCAGAATGAAAAACTGTTTTTT
TRBV7-8	NA	NA	TRBJ2-3	CASSPEGGRSDTQYF	TGTGCCAGCAGCCCCGAGGGGGGCCGTTCAGATACGCAGTATTTT
TRBV7-3	NA	TRBD1	TRBJ2-7	CASSSGTGQWAYEQYF	TGTGCCAGCAGCTCAGGGACGGGACAGTGGGCCTACGAGCAGTACTTC
TRBV13	NA	NA	TRBJ2-7	CASSLVGRTYEQYF	TGTGCCAGCAGCTTAGTGGGGCGAACCTACGAGCAGTACTTC
TRBV7-2	NA	TRBD1	TRBJ2-4	CASSFLGQGNIQYF	TGTGCCAGCAGCTTCCTAGGACAGGGAAACATTCAGTACTTC
TRBV30	once	NA	TRBJ2-5	CAWSMDQETQYF	TGTGCCTGGAGTATGGACCAAGAGACCCAGTACTTC
TRBV19	NA	NA	TRBJ1-5	CASSIGVGPLWPQHF	TGTGCCAGTAGTATCGGGGTAGGACCTCTGTGGCCCCAGCATTTT
TRBV7-8	NA	NA	TRBJ2-7	CASSLDGGAGTYEQYF	TGTGCCAGCAGCTTAGATGGGGGGGCAGGTACATACGAGCAGTACTTC
TRBV29-1	NA	NA	TRBJ1-2	CSVGTGTFDGCTF	NA
TRBV5-6	NA	NA	TRBJ1-1	CASSWPQQNTEAFF	TGTGCCAGCAGCTGGCCTCAGCAAAACACTGAAGCTTTCTTT
TRBV30	NA	TRBD1	TRBJ1-1	CAWSPQGQGNTEAFF	TGTGCCTGGAGTCCCCAAGGACAGGGGAACACTGAAGCTTTCTTT
TRBV7-9	NA	TRBD1	TRBJ2-3	CASSSGQGTDTQYF	TGTGCCAGCAGCTCAGGACAGGGCACAGATACGCAGTATTTT
TRBV5-1	NA	NA	TRBJ2-7	CASSLAHTGSYEQYF	TGCGCCAGCAGCTTGGCCCATACGGGCTCCTACGAGCAGTACTTC
TRBV5-1	once	NA	TRBJ2-7	CASSLNTIQGGEQYF	TGCGCCAGCAGCCTTAATACTATACAGGGAGGTGAGCAGTACTTC
TRBV27	NA	NA	TRBJ1-1	CASGNNGVSTEAFF	TGTGCCAGCGGGAATAATGGGGTCAGCACTGAAGCTTTCTTT
TRBV27	NA	NA	TRBJ2-1	CASSRPPGSYNEQFF	TGTGCCAGCAGTCGACCCCCGGGGTCCTACAATGAGCAGTTCTTC
TRBV4-3	NA	NA	TRBJ2-3	CASSQLTSTEDTQYF	TGCGCCAGCAGCCAATTGACTAGTACGGAAGATACGCAGTATTTT
TRBV9	once	NA	TRBJ2-3	CASSVAIFTDTQYF	TGTGCCAGCAGCGTAGCCATTTTCACAGATACGCAGTATTTT
TRBV7-8	few	TRBD1	TRBJ1-5	CASSPRGTGEGGNQPQHF	TGTGCCAGCAGCCCCCGCGGGACAGGGGAGGGTGGCAATCAGCCCCAGCATTTT
TRBV13	NA	NA	TRBJ2-1	CASSPTTDNEQFF	TGTGCCAGCAGCCCCACGACGGACAATGAGCAGTTCTTC
TRBV5-1	NA	NA	TRBJ1-1	CASSPHMNTEAFF	TGCGCCAGCAGCCCTCATATGAACACTGAAGCTTTCTTT